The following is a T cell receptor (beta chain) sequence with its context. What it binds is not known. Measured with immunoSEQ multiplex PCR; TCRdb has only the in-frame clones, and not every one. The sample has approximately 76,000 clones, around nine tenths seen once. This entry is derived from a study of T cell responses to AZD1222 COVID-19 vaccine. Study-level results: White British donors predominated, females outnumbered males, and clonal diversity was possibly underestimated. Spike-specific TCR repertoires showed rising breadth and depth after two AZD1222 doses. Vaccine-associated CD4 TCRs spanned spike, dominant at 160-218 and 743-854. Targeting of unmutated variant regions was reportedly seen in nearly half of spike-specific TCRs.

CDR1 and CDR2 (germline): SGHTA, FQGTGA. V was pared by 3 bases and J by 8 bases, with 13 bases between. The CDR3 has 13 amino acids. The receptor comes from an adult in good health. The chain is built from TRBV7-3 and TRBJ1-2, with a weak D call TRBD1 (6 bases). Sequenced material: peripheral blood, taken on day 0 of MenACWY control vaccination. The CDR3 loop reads CASSFTGAGGYTF. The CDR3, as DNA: TGTGCCAGCAGCTTCACGGGGGCGGGCGGCTACACCTTC.